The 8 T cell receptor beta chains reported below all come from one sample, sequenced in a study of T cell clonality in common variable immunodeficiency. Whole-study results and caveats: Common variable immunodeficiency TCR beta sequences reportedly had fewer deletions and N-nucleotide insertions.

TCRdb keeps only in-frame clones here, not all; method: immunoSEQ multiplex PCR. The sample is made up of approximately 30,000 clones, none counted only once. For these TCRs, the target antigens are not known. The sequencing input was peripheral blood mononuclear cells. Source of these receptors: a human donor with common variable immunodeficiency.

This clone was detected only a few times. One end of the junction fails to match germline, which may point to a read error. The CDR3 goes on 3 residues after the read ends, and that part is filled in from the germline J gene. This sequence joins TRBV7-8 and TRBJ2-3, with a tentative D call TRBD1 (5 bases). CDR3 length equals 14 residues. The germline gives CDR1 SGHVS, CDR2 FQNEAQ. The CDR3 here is CASSLSRSTGTQYF. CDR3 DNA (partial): TGTGCCAGCAGCTTAAGCAGGAGCACAGGTACG.

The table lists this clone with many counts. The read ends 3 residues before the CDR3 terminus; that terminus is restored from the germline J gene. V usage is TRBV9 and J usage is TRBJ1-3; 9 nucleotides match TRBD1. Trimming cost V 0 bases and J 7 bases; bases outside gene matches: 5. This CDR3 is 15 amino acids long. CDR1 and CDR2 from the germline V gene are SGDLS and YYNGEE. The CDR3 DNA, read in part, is TGTGCCAGCAGCGTAGCTTGGGACAGGGTTAACACC. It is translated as CASSVAWDRVNT. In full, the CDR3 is CASSVAWDRVNTIYF.

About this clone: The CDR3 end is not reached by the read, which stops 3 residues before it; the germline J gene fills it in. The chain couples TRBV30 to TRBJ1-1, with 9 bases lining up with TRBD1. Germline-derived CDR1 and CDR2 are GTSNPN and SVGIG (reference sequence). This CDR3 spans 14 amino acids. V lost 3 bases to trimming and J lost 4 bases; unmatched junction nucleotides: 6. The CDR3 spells CAWRRTGESTEAFF. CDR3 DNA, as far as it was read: TGTGCCTGGAGAAGGACAGGGGAGAGCACTGAA. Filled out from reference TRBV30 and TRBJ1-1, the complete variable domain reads SQTIHQWPATLVQPVGSPLSLECTVEGTSNPNLYWYRQAAGRGLQLLFYSVGIGQISSEVPQNLSASRPQDRQFILSSKKLLLSDSGFYLCAWRRTGESTEAFFGQGTRLTVV.

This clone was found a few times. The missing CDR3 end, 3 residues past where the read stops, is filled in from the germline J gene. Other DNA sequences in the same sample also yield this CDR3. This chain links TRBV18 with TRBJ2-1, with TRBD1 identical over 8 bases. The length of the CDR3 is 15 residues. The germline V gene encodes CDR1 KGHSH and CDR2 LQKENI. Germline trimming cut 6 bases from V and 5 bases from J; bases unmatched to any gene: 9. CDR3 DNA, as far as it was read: TGTGCCAGCTCCCCGACAGGGGCTCCACACAATGAG. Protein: CASSPTGAPHNE. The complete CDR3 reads CASSPTGAPHNEQFF. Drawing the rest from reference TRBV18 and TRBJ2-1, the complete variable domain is NAGVMQNPRHLVRRRGQEARLRCSPMKGHSHVYWYRQLPEEGLKFMVYLQKENIIDESGMPKERFSAEFPKEGPSILRIQQVVRGDSAAYFCASSPTGAPHNEQFFGPGTRLTVL.

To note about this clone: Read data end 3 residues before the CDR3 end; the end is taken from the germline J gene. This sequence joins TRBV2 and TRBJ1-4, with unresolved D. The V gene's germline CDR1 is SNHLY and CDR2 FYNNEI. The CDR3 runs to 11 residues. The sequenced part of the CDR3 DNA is TGTGCCAGCAGTCCGACTCTTAAA. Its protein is CASSPTLK. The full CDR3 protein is CASSPTLKLFF. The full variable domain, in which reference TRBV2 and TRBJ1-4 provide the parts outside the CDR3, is EPEVTQTPSHQVTQMGQEVILRCVPISNHLYFYWYRQILGQKVEFLVSFYNNEISEKSEIFDDQFSVERPDGSNFTLKIRSTKLEDSAMYFCASSPTLKLFFGSGTQLSVL.

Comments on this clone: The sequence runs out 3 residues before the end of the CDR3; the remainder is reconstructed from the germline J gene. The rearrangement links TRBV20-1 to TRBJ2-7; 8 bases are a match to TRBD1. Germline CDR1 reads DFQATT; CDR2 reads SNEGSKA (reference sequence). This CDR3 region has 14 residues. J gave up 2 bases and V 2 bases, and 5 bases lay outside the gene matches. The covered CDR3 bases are TGCAGTGCTAGAACGGACAGGGAGACCTACGAG. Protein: CSARTDRETYE. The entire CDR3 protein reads CSARTDRETYEQYF.

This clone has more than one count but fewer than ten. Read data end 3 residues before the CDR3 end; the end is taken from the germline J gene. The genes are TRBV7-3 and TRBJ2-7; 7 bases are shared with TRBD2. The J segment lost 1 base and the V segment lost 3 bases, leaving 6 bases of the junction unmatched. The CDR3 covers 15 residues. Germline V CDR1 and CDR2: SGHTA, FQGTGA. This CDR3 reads CASSFFGGGSYEQYF. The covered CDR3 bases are TGTGCCAGCAGCTTCTTTGGGGGGGGATCCTACGAG.

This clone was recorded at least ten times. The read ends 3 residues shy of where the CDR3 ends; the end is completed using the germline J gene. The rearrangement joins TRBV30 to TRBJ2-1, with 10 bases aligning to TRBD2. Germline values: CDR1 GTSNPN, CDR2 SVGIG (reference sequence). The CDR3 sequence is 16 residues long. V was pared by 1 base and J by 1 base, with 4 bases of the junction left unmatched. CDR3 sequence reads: CAWSASGGVSYNEQFF. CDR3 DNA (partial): TGTGCCTGGAGTGCCAGCGGGGGGGTATCCTACAATGAG.